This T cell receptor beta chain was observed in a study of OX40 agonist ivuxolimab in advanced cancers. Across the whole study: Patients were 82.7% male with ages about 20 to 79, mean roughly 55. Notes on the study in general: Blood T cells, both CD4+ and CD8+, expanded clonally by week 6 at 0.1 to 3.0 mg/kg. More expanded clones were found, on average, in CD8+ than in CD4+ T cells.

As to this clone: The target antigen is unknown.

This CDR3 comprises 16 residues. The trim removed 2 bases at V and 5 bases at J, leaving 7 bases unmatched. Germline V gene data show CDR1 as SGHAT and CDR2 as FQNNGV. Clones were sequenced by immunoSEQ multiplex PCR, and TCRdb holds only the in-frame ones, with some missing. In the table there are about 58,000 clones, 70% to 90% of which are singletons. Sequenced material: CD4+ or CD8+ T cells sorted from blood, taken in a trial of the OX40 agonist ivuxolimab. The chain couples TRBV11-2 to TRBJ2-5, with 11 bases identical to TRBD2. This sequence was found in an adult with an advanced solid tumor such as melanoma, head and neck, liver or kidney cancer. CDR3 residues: CASSLSSGGFRETQYF. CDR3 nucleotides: TGTGCCAGCAGCTTATCTAGCGGGGGGTTTCGGGAGACCCAGTACTTC.